The 32 T cell receptor beta chains reported below all come from one sample, sequenced in a study of blood T cell repertoires in COVID-19. The data were produced by immunoSEQ multiplex PCR, yet TCRdb's version contains in-frame clones alone and is incomplete. The repertoire holds roughly 300,000 clones, with approximately 89% as singletons. The sample was peripheral blood. The source of these receptors is a woman aged 25 to 45 with COVID-19, enrolled during active disease.

The rearrangement links TRBV4-1 to TRBJ2-3; weak D call: TRBD2 (5 bases). This CDR3 has 14 amino acids. V was clipped by 0 bases and J by 5 bases, with 9 bases between them. The germline V gene has CDR1 MGHRA and CDR2 YSYEKL. CDR3 in DNA: TGCGCCAGCAGCCAAGAACTAGTTGTAGATACGCAGTATTTT. It encodes CASSQELVVDTQYF.

V and J are TRBV12-5 and TRBJ2-5; TRBD2 matches at 7 bases. J gave up 5 bases and V 7 bases, and 7 bases lay outside the gene matches. The CDR3 extends over 13 amino acids. Germline CDR1 is LGHNT and CDR2 is FRNRAP. This chain's CDR3 is CASASSGRETQYF. CDR3 nucleotides: TGTGCTAGTGCCTCTAGCGGTCGGGAGACCCAGTACTTC.

The V call is TRBV5-6, the J call TRBJ2-1; 8 nucleotides agree with TRBD1. The CDR3 covers 12 residues. The V gene end was trimmed by 6 bases and the J gene end by 7 bases; junction bases not matched to a gene: 3. Per the germline V gene, CDR1 is SGHDT and CDR2 is YYEEEE. The CDR3 is CASTRTGNEQFF. CDR3 in DNA: TGTGCCAGCACCCGGACAGGGAATGAGCAGTTCTTC.

This clone was observed a single time. The CDR3 protein is CASVRGQEMLNTEAFF. CDR3 coding DNA: TGTGCCAGCGTGAGGGGACAGGAGATGTTGAACACTGAAGCTTTCTTT. The chain is built from TRBV2 and TRBJ1-1; 8 positions agree with TRBD1. The CDR3 covers 16 residues. Germline V CDR1 and CDR2: SNHLY, FYNNEI. V gave up 8 bases and J gave up 0 bases; unmatched junction bases: 11.

The chain joins TRBV19 to TRBJ2-7, with a tentative D call TRBD1 (7 bases). Germline CDR1 and CDR2: LNHDA and SQIVND (reference sequence). There are 14 residues in the CDR3. Trimming took 6 bases from V and 5 from J, leaving 17 bases between them. This CDR3 is CASSAGQQGDEQYV. The CDR3 DNA follows: TGTGCCAGTAGCGCGGGACAGCAGGGTGACGAGCAGTACGTC.

The chain carries TRBV28 and TRBJ2-2, with a possible D match to TRBD2 (6 bases). The CDR3 extends over 15 amino acids. CDR1 is MDHEN, CDR2 SYDVKM, per germline. V was clipped by 5 bases and J by 3 bases, with 13 bases between them. The CDR3 nucleotides are TGTGCCAGCAGTCGCTACTGGGACTACACCGGGGAGCTGTTTTTT. The encoded protein is CASSRYWDYTGELFF.

As concerns this clone: The sample holds other DNA sequences that translate to the same CDR3. The chain combines TRBV19 with TRBJ2-3, with 9 positions matching TRBD1. V was pared by 3 bases and J by 4 bases, with 2 bases of the junction left unmatched. The CDR3 is 14 residues long. Germline loops: CDR1 LNHDA, CDR2 SQIVND (reference sequence). Written as DNA, the CDR3 is TGTGCCAGTAGTATGGGACAGGGCGCAGATACGCAGTATTTT. Encoded protein: CASSMGQGADTQYF.

The genes are TRBV30 and TRBJ1-4; no clear D gene. CDR1 and CDR2 from the germline V gene are GTSNPN and SVGIG (reference sequence). V was pared by 1 base and J by 2 bases, with 14 bases between. CDR3 length: 16 residues. The CDR3 sequence: CAWSGEGDLTNEKLFF. Written as DNA, the CDR3 is TGTGCCTGGAGTGGCGAAGGAGATCTGACTAATGAAAAACTGTTTTTT.

The chain links TRBV6-5 to TRBJ1-5; 7 nucleotides align to TRBD1. Germline V lookup: CDR1 MNHEY, CDR2 SVGAGI. Germline trimming cut 4 bases from V and 11 bases from J; bases unmatched to any gene: 11. This CDR3 is built from 14 residues. CDR3 sequence (DNA): TGTGCCAGCAGTTCACAGGGGTTCCGTAGGGCCCAGCATTTT. This encodes CASSSQGFRRAQHF.

The rearrangement joins TRBV7-6 to TRBJ1-4, with D perhaps matching TRBD1 (6 bases). Germline CDR1 SGHVS, CDR2 FNYEAQ. Trimming shortened V by 5 bases and J by 1 base, and 14 bases separated the two germline ends. The CDR3 runs to 16 residues. CDR3 coding DNA: TGTGCCAGCAGCCACATCTTCAGGGGAACTAATGAAAAACTGTTTTTT. It codes for CASSHIFRGTNEKLFF. Full variable domain (remainder filled in from reference TRBV7-6 and TRBJ1-4): GAGVSQSPRYKVTKRGQDVALRCDPISGHVSLYWYRQALGQGPEFLTYFNYEAQQDKSGLPNDRFSAERPEGSISTLTIQRTEQRDSAMYRCASSHIFRGTNEKLFFGSGTQLSVL.

The rearrangement links TRBV19 to TRBJ1-5; D possibly corresponds to TRBD1 (5 bases). Germline loops: CDR1 LNHDA, CDR2 SQIVND (reference sequence). The CDR3 has 13 amino acids. Trimming cost V 6 bases and J 6 bases, with 12 bases left between them. DNA of the CDR3: TGTGCCAGTAGACCAAGGGGTGCTCAGCCCCAGCATTTT. It encodes CASRPRGAQPQHF.

This clone was observed once. CDR3 DNA sequence: TGTGCCTGGAGTGTTAGTAGGGGGGGCTACACCTTC. Its translation is CAWSVSRGGYTF. The genes are TRBV30 and TRBJ1-2; D may be TRBD1 (6 bases). V lost 0 bases, J lost 8 bases, and 10 bases lay in between. Germline lookup yields CDR1 GTSNPN and CDR2 SVGIG (reference sequence). This CDR3 has 12 residues.

The chain carries TRBV7-9 and TRBJ1-1, with a possible D match to TRBD1 (6 bases). Germline values: CDR1 SEHNR, CDR2 FQNEAQ (reference sequence). The CDR3 contains 15 residues. Deletions cut 5 bases from V and 4 bases from J, with 17 bases between. The CDR3 sequence: CASSPVGGGVTEAFF. The CDR3, as DNA: TGTGCCAGCAGCCCTGTTGGGGGGGGCGTCACTGAAGCTTTCTTT.

This chain joins TRBV5-4 and TRBJ2-6; 7 bases line up with TRBD1. This CDR3 region has 16 residues. In germline, CDR1 is SGHNT, CDR2 YYREEE (reference sequence). V lost 3 bases, J lost 0 bases, and 3 bases stayed unmatched. CDR3 residues: CASSWDRPSGANVLTF. The CDR3 DNA reads TGTGCCAGCAGCTGGGACAGACCCTCTGGGGCCAACGTCCTGACTTTC.

This clone was seen only a few times. The chain employs TRBV11-2 and TRBJ1-4; D unresolved. The CDR3 is 16 residues long. V lost 3 bases and J lost 0, with 11 bases in between. CDR1 and CDR2 from the germline V gene are SGHAT and FQNNGV. CDR3 sequence (DNA): TGTGCCAGCAGCTTGTACCGCGGGGCAACTAATGAAAAACTGTTTTTT. Protein product: CASSLYRGATNEKLFF.

The chain links TRBV3-1 (or the pseudogene TRBV3-2) to TRBJ1-5; possibly TRBD1 for D (5 bases). The germline gives CDR1 LGHDT, CDR2 YNNKEL (reference sequence). The CDR3 covers 13 residues. The V end was cut by 1 base, the J end by 7 bases, with 8 bases between. The CDR3 loop reads CASSQGGIQPQHF. CDR3 DNA sequence: TGTGCCAGCAGCCAAGGGGGCATCCAGCCCCAGCATTTT.

The chain combines TRBV5-5 with TRBJ1-2; possible D gene TRBD1, 5 bases. CDR1 SGHKS and CDR2 YYEKEE come from the germline V gene (reference sequence). CDR3 size: 14 residues. Trimming took off 4 bases at V and 3 bases at J, with 13 bases between the two ends. In DNA form, the CDR3 reads TGTGCCAGCAGCCCTGGGACTTCTCACTATGGCTACACCTTC. Encoded protein: CASSPGTSHYGYTF. The full variable domain, rest sourced from reference TRBV5-5 and TRBJ1-2, is DAGVTQSPTHLIKTRGQQVTLRCSPISGHKSVSWYQQVLGQGPQFIFQYYEKEERGRGNFPDRFSARQFPNYSSELNVNALLLGDSALYLCASSPGTSHYGYTFGSGTRLTVV.

Here the CDR3 reads CASSTGYGYTF. As DNA, the CDR3 is TGTGCCAGCAGTACAGGGTATGGCTACACCTTC. The chain employs TRBV28 and TRBJ1-2; weak D call: TRBD1 (6 bases). From germline, CDR1 is MDHEN and CDR2 SYDVKM. V lost 5 bases and J 5 bases, leaving 6 bases between the germline ends. There are 11 residues in the CDR3.

CDR3 residues: CASKLAGGHNEQFF. CDR3 in DNA: TGTGCCAGCAAACTAGCGGGGGGGCATAATGAGCAGTTCTTC. V and J are TRBV2 and TRBJ2-1; TRBD2 matches 13 bases. CDR1 SNHLY and CDR2 FYNNEI come from the germline V gene. Germline trimming cut 7 bases from V and 7 bases from J; bases unmatched to any gene: 4. The CDR3 covers 14 residues.

The CDR3 loop is CASSLNMNTEAFF. CDR3 sequence (DNA): TGTGCCAGCAGTTTGAACATGAACACTGAAGCTTTCTTT. The chain uses TRBV28 and TRBJ1-1; D remains ambiguous. V lost 3 bases and J 0 bases, leaving 5 bases between the germline ends. Per the germline V gene, CDR1 is MDHEN and CDR2 is SYDVKM. This CDR3 is built from 13 residues. Looking up the rest from reference TRBV28 and TRBJ1-1 gives the full variable domain: DVKVTQSSRYLVKRTGEKVFLECVQDMDHENMFWYRQDPGLGLRLIYFSYDVKMKEKGDIPEGYSVSREKKERFSLILESASTNQTSMYLCASSLNMNTEAFFGQGTRLTVV.

J is TRBJ1-1 and V is TRBV19, with D hard to call. Germline CDR1 and CDR2: LNHDA and SQIVND (reference sequence). The CDR3 consists of 14 residues. V lost 1 base, J lost 4 bases, and 10 bases lay in between. CDR3 residues: CASSIATRPTEAFF. The DNA of the CDR3 is TGTGCCAGTAGTATAGCGACACGCCCCACTGAAGCTTTCTTT.

The V gene is TRBV18, the J gene TRBJ1-1, with a weak D call TRBD1 (6 bases). The CDR3 runs to 16 residues. Germline CDR1 and CDR2: KGHSH and LQKENI. Trimming removed 1 base at V and 4 bases at J, with 16 bases between. The CDR3, as DNA: TGTGCCAGCTCACCACGATCTACAGGGCAGGGCACTGAAGCTTTCTTT. It yields the protein CASSPRSTGQGTEAFF.

The gene calls are TRBV6-6 and TRBJ1-5; D might be TRBD1 (6 bases). Trimming took 3 bases from V and 5 from J, leaving 11 bases between them. This CDR3 contains 14 residues. Per germline, CDR1 MNHNY and CDR2 SVGAGI (reference sequence). For the CDR3, the DNA is TGTGCCAGCAGTTATGGCAGGGGCGATCAGCCCCAGCATTTT. Translated: CASSYGRGDQPQHF.

The genes are TRBV7-9 and TRBJ2-1; tentatively, D is TRBD1 (5 bases). Germline values: CDR1 SEHNR, CDR2 FQNEAQ (reference sequence). With 1 base removed from V and 2 bases from J, the gap between germline ends came to 12 bases. The CDR3 has 16 residues. CDR3 amino acids: CASSLEGRIPYNEQFF. CDR3 DNA: TGTGCCAGCAGCTTAGAGGGGCGGATTCCCTACAATGAGCAGTTCTTC. Combining the CDR3 with reference TRBV7-9 and TRBJ2-1 gives the whole variable domain DTGVSQNPRHKITKRGQNVTFRCDPISEHNRLYWYRQTLGQGPEFLTYFQNEAQLEKSRLLSDRFSAERPKGSFSTLEIQRTEQGDSAMYLCASSLEGRIPYNEQFFGPGTRLTVL.

J is TRBJ2-5 and V is TRBV7-2; 14 bases agree with TRBD2. The CDR3 consists of 16 residues. J was trimmed by 5 bases and V by 5 bases; bases with no gene match: 7. Germline V gives CDR1 SGHTA, CDR2 FQGNSA. CDR3 sequence: CASSPPRLAGGETQYF. CDR3 in DNA: TGTGCCAGCAGCCCGCCCCGACTAGCGGGGGGGGAGACCCAGTACTTC. The whole variable domain, filled in from reference TRBV7-2 and TRBJ2-5, reads GAGVSQSPSNKVTEKGKDVELRCDPISGHTALYWYRQSLGQGLEFLIYFQGNSAPDKSGLPSDRFSAERTGGSVSTLTIQRTQQEDSAVYLCASSPPRLAGGETQYFGPGTRLLVL.

The chain uses TRBV6-5 and TRBJ1-2; 7 nucleotides match TRBD1. Germline CDR1 is MNHEY and CDR2 is SVGAGI. CDR3 length: 14 amino acids. Trimming removed 8 bases from V and 2 bases from J; junction bases left unmatched: 8. The CDR3 DNA reads as TGTGCCAGCGGACGATCGACAGGGAACTATGGCTACACCTTC. Protein sequence: CASGRSTGNYGYTF.

This clone was picked up one time. The genes are TRBV7-2 and TRBJ1-5, with TRBD1 matching 8 bases. Germline-derived CDR1 and CDR2 are SGHTA and FQGNSA. CDR3 length: 14 amino acids. Unmatched junction bases numbered 6, after V lost 4 bases and J lost 7 bases. In nucleotides, the CDR3 is TGTGCCAGCAGCTCCGGGCAGGGGGCCCAGCCCCAGCATTTT. Protein sequence: CASSSGQGAQPQHF. Full variable domain (outside the CDR3, taken from reference TRBV7-2 and TRBJ1-5): GAGVSQSPSNKVTEKGKDVELRCDPISGHTALYWYRQSLGQGLEFLIYFQGNSAPDKSGLPSDRFSAERTGGSVSTLTIQRTQQEDSAVYLCASSSGQGAQPQHFGDGTRLSIL.

The gene calls are TRBV2 and TRBJ1-3; weak D call: TRBD1 (6 bases). The CDR3 contains 14 residues. V was clipped by 5 bases and J by 4 bases, with 12 bases between them. Germline CDR1 and CDR2: SNHLY and FYNNEI. The CDR3 sequence is CASSSNRAGNTIYF. CDR3 coding DNA: TGTGCCAGCAGTAGTAACAGGGCCGGAAACACCATATATTTT.

V and J are TRBV24-1 and TRBJ1-4, with D hard to call. The CDR3 sequence is 13 residues long. Germline loops: CDR1 KGHDR, CDR2 SFDVKD. V lost 12 bases, J lost 2 bases, and 12 bases lay in between. The CDR3 coding sequence is TGTGCCCCTGCGGGTAAGACTAATGAAAAACTGTTTTTT. Encoded protein: CAPAGKTNEKLFF.

V gene TRBV5-1 combines with J gene TRBJ2-2; D uncertain. The germline gives CDR1 SGHRS, CDR2 YFSETQ. The CDR3 is 16 amino acids. V lost 2 bases, J lost 6 bases, and 17 bases lay in between. Written as DNA, the CDR3 is TGCGCCAGCAGCTTTCGAGTAGAGAGCCCTTCCGGGGAGCTGTTTTTT. Protein product: CASSFRVESPSGELFF.

The chain couples TRBV7-2 to TRBJ2-5, with 7 nucleotides matching TRBD2. J gave up 2 bases and V 2 bases, and 11 bases lay outside the gene matches. The CDR3 is 17 residues long. Germline values: CDR1 SGHTA, CDR2 FQGNSA. The CDR3 protein is CASSLLGLGAPQETQYF. CDR3 nucleotide sequence: TGTGCCAGCAGCTTACTTGGACTAGGAGCCCCACAAGAGACCCAGTACTTC.

The V call is TRBV6-2 or TRBV6-3, the J call TRBJ1-1; TRBD1 is a possible D gene (6 bases). The CDR3 is 16 residues long. The germline gives CDR1 MNHEY, CDR2 SVGEGT. V lost 2 bases to trimming and J lost 0 bases, with 13 bases between them. CDR3 sequence: CASSYPMGDMNTEAFF. The CDR3 DNA sequence: TGTGCCAGCAGTTACCCGATGGGGGACATGAACACTGAAGCTTTCTTT.